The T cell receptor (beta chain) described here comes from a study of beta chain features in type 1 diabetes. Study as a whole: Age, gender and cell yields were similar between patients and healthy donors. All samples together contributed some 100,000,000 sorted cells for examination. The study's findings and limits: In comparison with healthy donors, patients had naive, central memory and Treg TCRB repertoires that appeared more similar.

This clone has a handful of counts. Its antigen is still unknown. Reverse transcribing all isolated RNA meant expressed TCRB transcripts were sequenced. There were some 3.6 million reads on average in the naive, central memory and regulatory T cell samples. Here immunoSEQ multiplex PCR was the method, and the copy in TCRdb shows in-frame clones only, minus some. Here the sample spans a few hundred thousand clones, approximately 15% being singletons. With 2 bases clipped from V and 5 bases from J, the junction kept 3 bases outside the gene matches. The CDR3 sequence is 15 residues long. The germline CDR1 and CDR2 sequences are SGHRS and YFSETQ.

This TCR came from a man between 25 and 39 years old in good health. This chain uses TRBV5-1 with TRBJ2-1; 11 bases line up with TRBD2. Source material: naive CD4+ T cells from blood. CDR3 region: CASSFGLAGDNEQFF. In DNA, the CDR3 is TGCGCCAGCAGCTTCGGACTAGCGGGCGACAATGAGCAGTTCTTC.